Below are 27 T cell receptor beta chains sequenced from a single sample in a study of T cells in Graves' hyperthyroidism and ophthalmopathy. Amplified TCR beta CDR3 regions derived from RNA transcripts. The TCR CDR3 first-round RT-PCR relied on the HTBI primer set. One entry per CDR3 protein, called by TCRdb with MiXCR from the multiplex PCR reads. The sample holds about 760,000 distinct CDR3 sequences, over 35% seen once. Sample: blood. These TCRs come from a woman in her thirties or forties with Graves' hyperthyroidism.

This clonotype was seen many times. The V and J genes are TRBV20-1 and TRBJ2-6; D perhaps matches TRBD1 (6 bases). The germline gives CDR1 DFQATT, CDR2 SNEGSKA (reference sequence). V lost 6 bases, J lost 0 bases, and 18 bases lay in between. The CDR3 covers 17 residues. The CDR3 reads CSANIGTPSSGANVLTF. Written as DNA, the CDR3 is TGCAGTGCCAATATCGGGACACCTAGCTCTGGGGCCAACGTCCTGACTTTC.

This clonotype has a count of ten or more. This chain connects TRBV4-2 to TRBJ1-5, with D hard to call. Trimming stripped 1 base from V and 8 bases from J, with 6 bases between. The germline V gene encodes CDR1 LGHNA and CDR2 YNFKEQ. CDR3 length: 12 amino acids. CDR3 DNA sequence: TGTGCCAGCAGCCAAGGGAAGGAGCCCCAGCATTTT. Amino acids: CASSQGKEPQHF.

The table lists this clonotype with many counts. V gene TRBV7-2 combines with J gene TRBJ2-7; TRBD2 agrees at 11 bases. Germline CDR1 reads SGHTA; CDR2 reads FQGNSA. V was pared by 5 bases and J by 2 bases, with 8 bases of the junction left unmatched. The CDR3 runs to 16 residues. CDR3 protein: CASSGNRGLAAYEQYF. The DNA of the CDR3 is TGTGCCAGCAGCGGTAATCGGGGACTAGCGGCCTACGAGCAGTACTTC.

The genes are TRBV29-1 and TRBJ2-7; a weak D match, TRBD2 (5 bases). Germline V gene lookup returns CDR1 SQVTM and CDR2 ANQGSEA. V lost 8 bases, J lost 3 bases, and 14 bases lay in between. The CDR3 length is 12 residues. CDR3 DNA: TGCAGCCAAGGGCTAGCCTACTACGAGCAGTACTTC. It is translated as CSQGLAYYEQYF.

This clonotype was recorded at least ten times. The chain combines TRBV5-1 with TRBJ1-2; the D is unclear. The CDR3 has 14 residues. The germline V gene has CDR1 SGHRS and CDR2 YFSETQ. Trimming pared 0 bases from V and 8 bases from J, leaving 14 bases between. This chain's CDR3 is CASSLAGDTPGYTF. The CDR3 DNA reads TGCGCCAGCAGCTTGGCCGGCGACACGCCAGGCTACACCTTC.

The chain has TRBV20-1 and TRBJ1-5; D gene uncertain. The germline CDR1 and CDR2 sequences are DFQATT and SNEGSKA (reference sequence). This CDR3 comprises 14 residues. Trimming pared 3 bases from V and 7 bases from J, leaving 16 bases between. The CDR3 reads CSASWKILGQPQHF. In nucleotides, the CDR3 is TGCAGTGCTAGCTGGAAGATCCTTGGGCAGCCCCAGCATTTT.

The sample holds a few counts of this clonotype. The rearrangement links TRBV20-1 to TRBJ2-2, with 14 nucleotides matching TRBD2. Germline V gene lookup returns CDR1 DFQATT and CDR2 SNEGSKA (reference sequence). Trimming cost V 0 bases and J 7 bases; bases outside gene matches: 4. CDR3 length: 16 amino acids. The CDR3 protein is CSARDDGTSGSGELFF. The CDR3 DNA is TGCAGTGCTAGAGACGACGGGACTAGCGGGAGCGGGGAGCTGTTTTTT.

Remarks on this clonotype: One junction end does not reproduce the germline sequence, and a read error may be involved. The chain employs TRBV10-3 and TRBJ2-5; a weak D match, TRBD2 (7 bases). The CDR3 extends over 14 amino acids. Germline V gives CDR1 ENHRY, CDR2 SYGVKD. CDR3 residues: CANSRGGYTETQYF. The CDR3 DNA reads as TGTGCCAACAGTAGGGGGGGGTATACAGAGACCCAGTACTTC.

In this sample, this clonotype turned up once. The chain uses TRBV20-1 and TRBJ2-7, with D perhaps given as TRBD1 or TRBD2 (7 bases each). The CDR3 sequence is 15 residues long. Deletions cut 0 bases from V and 3 bases from J, with 15 bases between. Looked up from germline, CDR1 is DFQATT and CDR2 is SNEGSKA (reference sequence). CDR3: CSARDTRGTNYEQYF. CDR3 nucleotide sequence: TGCAGTGCTAGAGATACCAGGGGGACTAACTACGAGCAGTACTTC.

The table lists this clonotype with many counts. This chain connects TRBV10-3 to TRBJ2-2, with 7 bases identical to TRBD1. This CDR3 spans 13 amino acids. J was trimmed by 6 bases and V by 6 bases; bases with no gene match: 4. Germline V gives CDR1 ENHRY, CDR2 SYGVKD. The CDR3 region has the DNA TGTGCCATCAGCTGGGACAGTCCCGGGGAGCTGTTTTTT. Residues: CAISWDSPGELFF.

This clonotype was found a few times. The chain recombines TRBV11-2 with TRBJ1-2, with 7 bases fitting TRBD1. The CDR3 runs 15 residues. Looked up from germline, CDR1 is SGHAT and CDR2 is FQNNGV. V lost 5 bases to trimming and J lost 4 bases; unmatched junction nucleotides: 10. In DNA form, the CDR3 reads TGTGCCAGCAGCCGCGATGACAGGGCGTTCTATGGCTACACCTTC. This translates into CASSRDDRAFYGYTF.

The chain has TRBV2 and TRBJ1-5, with TRBD1 identical over 8 bases. Per the germline V gene, CDR1 is SNHLY and CDR2 is FYNNEI. V lost 2 bases to trimming and J lost 4 bases; unmatched junction nucleotides: 4. This CDR3 is 15 amino acids long. This CDR3 reads CASSEQGATNQPQHF. The CDR3 bases are TGTGCCAGCAGTGAACAGGGGGCGACAAATCAGCCCCAGCATTTT.

This chain connects TRBV7-2 to TRBJ1-5; possible D gene TRBD1, 6 bases. Per germline, CDR1 SGHTA and CDR2 FQGNSA. V lost 5 bases to trimming and J lost 7 bases, with 15 bases between them. The CDR3 runs 14 residues. The CDR3 reads CASSGLGAGQPQHF. The CDR3 nucleotides are TGTGCCAGCAGCGGACTGGGGGCTGGACAGCCCCAGCATTTT.

This clonotype occurred a few times. This sequence joins TRBV15 and TRBJ2-2; D is uncertain. V lost 0 bases to trimming and J lost 6 bases, with 11 bases between them. The CDR3 contains 15 residues. Germline V gene data show CDR1 as LNHNV and CDR2 as YYDKDF (reference sequence). In nucleotides, the CDR3 is TGTGCCACCAGCAGAGATAAGGGAATCGCCGGGGAGCTGTTTTTT. Residues: CATSRDKGIAGELFF.

This chain connects TRBV4-3 to TRBJ1-2; D perhaps matches TRBD1 (5 bases). CDR3 size: 15 residues. The ends were cut back, 1 base at V and 6 bases at J, with 15 bases in the middle. The germline V gene encodes CDR1 LGHNA and CDR2 YSLEER. In DNA form, the CDR3 reads TGCGCCAGCAGCCAAGGACAATTCACCAGGGATGGCTACACCTTC. This sequence encodes CASSQGQFTRDGYTF.

This clonotype was recorded many times. The chain couples TRBV24-1 to TRBJ1-2; 7 bases are a match to TRBD1. The trim removed 3 bases at V and 3 bases at J, leaving 0 bases unmatched. Germline CDR1 reads KGHDR; CDR2 reads SFDVKD. CDR3 length: 13 amino acids. CDR3 loop: CATSDGTDYGYTF. CDR3 coding DNA: TGTGCCACCAGTGATGGGACAGACTATGGCTACACCTTC.

This clonotype has more than one count but fewer than ten. V usage is TRBV12-3 or TRBV12-4 and J usage is TRBJ1-1; 8 nucleotides line up with TRBD1. The ends lost 3 bases at V and 5 bases at J; junction bases unmatched: 8. The CDR3 runs to 15 residues. In DNA, the CDR3 is TGTGCCAGCAGTTTCCGGCAGGGGGCAGGGACTGAAGCTTTCTTT. Translation gives CASSFRQGAGTEAFF.

This clonotype showed up many times. V is TRBV7-9 and J is TRBJ1-2; D is perhaps TRBD1 (5 bases). V was cut by 5 bases and J by 7 bases, with 17 bases left in between. The length of the CDR3 is 14 residues. Per germline, CDR1 SEHNR and CDR2 FQNEAQ (reference sequence). The CDR3: CASSPGTVVVGYTF. The CDR3 DNA follows: TGTGCCAGCAGCCCAGGGACCGTCGTGGTTGGCTACACCTTC.

The chain employs TRBV19 and TRBJ2-6; 8 bases are a match to TRBD2. This CDR3 is built from 18 residues. V dropped 7 bases and J dropped 0; count of bases not matched to a gene: 11. Germline V gene sequence: CDR1 LNHDA, CDR2 SQIVND (reference sequence). CDR3 sequence (DNA): TGTGCCAGTACTCACAGGTTAGCGGGGCTCTCTGGGGCCAACGTCCTGACTTTC. Protein product: CASTHRLAGLSGANVLTF.

V is TRBV19 and J is TRBJ1-1, with D maybe TRBD1 (6 bases). The germline V gene encodes CDR1 LNHDA and CDR2 SQIVND (reference sequence). This CDR3 is built from 15 residues. The ends were cut back, 7 bases at V and 5 bases at J, with 20 bases in the middle. CDR3 bases: TGTGCCAGTATCAAAGGGGGGGGGCGAGGGACTGAAGCTTTCTTT. As protein: CASIKGGGRGTEAFF.

The chain employs TRBV7-9 and TRBJ1-2, with TRBD1 as a possible D gene (5 bases). The germline V gene has CDR1 SEHNR and CDR2 FQNEAQ (reference sequence). Trimming shortened V by 0 bases and J by 12 bases, and 11 bases separated the two germline ends. The CDR3 spans 12 residues. CDR3 protein: CASSLAQAGNTF. In nucleotides, the CDR3 is TGTGCCAGCAGCTTAGCACAGGCGGGAAACACCTTC. Filled out from reference TRBV7-9 and TRBJ1-2, the complete variable domain reads DTGVSQNPRHKITKRGQNVTFRCDPISEHNRLYWYRQTLGQGPEFLTYFQNEAQLEKSRLLSDRFSAERPKGSFSTLEIQRTEQGDSAMYLCASSLAQAGNTFGSGTRLTVV.

The rearrangement links TRBV18 to TRBJ2-5, with D possibly called TRBD1 or TRBD2 (5 bases each). Germline-derived CDR1 and CDR2 are KGHSH and LQKENI. V gave up 0 bases and J gave up 0 bases, with 14 bases separating them. This CDR3 is built from 17 residues. The CDR3 loop is CASSPPVGSRDQETQYF. CDR3 sequence (DNA): TGTGCCAGCTCACCACCGGTAGGGAGCAGGGACCAAGAGACCCAGTACTTC.

This clonotype appeared many times. The chain links TRBV6-5 to TRBJ1-5, with a tentative D call TRBD1 (6 bases). The ends were cut back, 6 bases at V and 5 bases at J, with 14 bases in the middle. The length of the CDR3 is 14 residues. CDR1 is MNHEY, CDR2 SVGAGI, per germline. The chain's CDR3 is CASSSQGGYQPQHF. Written as DNA, the CDR3 is TGTGCCAGCAGCTCCCAAGGGGGTTATCAGCCCCAGCATTTT.

This clonotype was recorded at least ten times. The gene calls are TRBV10-3 and TRBJ1-2, with TRBD1 identical over 9 bases. The CDR3 runs 15 residues. J lost 4 bases, V lost 3 bases, and 6 bases had no gene match. The germline V gene encodes CDR1 ENHRY and CDR2 SYGVKD. The CDR3 spells CAISEEAGQGYGYTF. The CDR3 DNA is TGTGCCATCAGTGAAGAGGCGGGACAGGGCTATGGCTACACCTTC.

This clonotype was found a few times. The chain links TRBV27 to TRBJ1-5, with D possibly TRBD1 on 5 matching bases. The CDR3 is 13 residues long. The germline V and J ends were trimmed by 5 bases and 3 bases, with 8 bases remaining between them. The germline V gene encodes CDR1 MNHEY and CDR2 SMNVEV (reference sequence). The CDR3 nucleotides read TGTGCCAGCAGTGGGGGTGCCAATCAGCCCCAGCATTTT. Its protein product is CASSGGANQPQHF.

About this clonotype: Compared with germline, one end of the junction differs, possibly owing to a read error. The chain is built from TRBV10-3 and TRBJ2-2; TRBD2 aligns across 16 bases. The germline V gene encodes CDR1 ENHRY and CDR2 SYGVKD. The CDR3 covers 20 residues. CDR3 loop: CATSGKLGLAGGRLSGELFF. The CDR3 nucleotides are TGTGCCACCAGTGGCAAACTGGGACTAGCGGGGGGGCGGCTCTCCGGGGAGCTGTTTTTT.

The CDR3 here is CASSSGLAGRSGELFF. CDR3 coding DNA: TGTGCCAGCAGCTCCGGACTAGCGGGGCGTTCCGGGGAGCTGTTTTTT. The chain joins TRBV7-2 to TRBJ2-2; 12 positions agree with TRBD2. The CDR3 has 16 amino acids. Germline trimming cut 4 bases from V and 6 bases from J; bases unmatched to any gene: 6. CDR1 SGHTA and CDR2 FQGNSA come from the germline V gene. Variable domain in full (rest from reference TRBV7-2 and TRBJ2-2): GAGVSQSPSNKVTEKGKDVELRCDPISGHTALYWYRQSLGQGLEFLIYFQGNSAPDKSGLPSDRFSAERTGGSVSTLTIQRTQQEDSAVYLCASSSGLAGRSGELFFGEGSRLTVL.